The text below deals with one TCR beta chain. What antigen it recognizes has not been identified. Mismatch with germline at one junction end may stem from a read error. Looking up the germline V gene yields CDR1 MNHNS and CDR2 SASEGT. Measured from the cysteine to the phenylalanine, the CDR3 is 13 residues long. The kept DNA is CDR3 alone, 39 bases in frame from the first base. This sample was included in a study of T cell repertoires in cytomegalovirus infection (dated by TCRdb to between 2018 and 2020). For the study in its entirety: Because public TCR beta signatures pointed to carriage of CMV infection together with the matching HLA type, the HLA type of each donor mattered for the analysis.

Sequencing used an Illumina HiSeq 1500. TCRdb redid the processing of the public reads, applying fastp at Q25 and MiXCR, and retained in-frame beta chains. Each CDR3 protein gets just one entry, which takes the most common genes and DNA from the rows behind it. The sample table holds roughly 760,000 distinct CDR3 sequences, of which about a third were seen once. The ten largest clones take up more than 2.5% of the sample. What the work shows at the level of the full study, not this receptor alone: The ex vivo response was dominated by HLA-C-restricted CMV-specific TCR beta clonotypes, which also provided the single most frequent clonotype in two of eight donors. In both this cohort and an independent approximately 400-donor cohort, the cumulative frequency of public TCR beta family members distinguished carriers of CMV infection plus the relevant HLA type.

Rearrangement joined TRBV6-1 to TRBJ1-1; a tentative D call is TRBD1 (5 bases match). Sequenced material: PBMCs. The TCR originated in a human donor in good health (CMV status not recorded). Some clones in this sample may be carry-over from other donors' samples. Here is the DNA: TGTGCCATCAGTGAAGCGGGGGTAACTGAAGCTTTCTTT. Translation gives CAISEAGVTEAFF.